This TCR beta chain emerged from a study of cytomegalovirus exposure and HLA in healthy donors. Study-wide points: Later analysis showed most CMV-associated TCR beta chains appearing HLA-restricted.

The PCR was carried out with 60 Vbeta primers and 13 Jbeta primers. In the authors' methods: Roughly 11 million shared chains were among the approximately 80 million unique TCR beta chains that a later analysis counted. The assay was immunoSEQ multiplex PCR, and TCRdb's table has in-frame clones only and misses some. V, J and clone size reflect that table, while D and trimming were determined from the DNA. The sample has hundreds of thousands of clones, 60% to 80% seen once. On this clone itself: What it binds is not known.

CDR3 length: 15 residues. Per germline, CDR1 SGHNT and CDR2 YENEEA. V lost 5 bases, J lost 1 base, and 4 bases stayed unmatched. The chain uses TRBV11-3 and TRBJ2-3, with 9 bases identical to TRBD1. The specimen was PBMCs. The origin of this receptor is a male donor in good health and CMV-seronegative. CDR3 loop: CASSPGQGGTDTQYF. CDR3 sequence (DNA): TGTGCCAGCAGCCCGGGACAGGGAGGCACAGATACGCAGTATTTT. Full variable domain (outside the CDR3, taken from reference TRBV11-3 and TRBJ2-3): EAGVVQSPRYKIIEKKQPVAFWCNPISGHNTLYWYLQNLGQGPELLIRYENEEAVDDSQLPKDRFSAERLKGVDSTLKIQPAELGDSAVYLCASSPGQGGTDTQYFGPGTRLTVL.